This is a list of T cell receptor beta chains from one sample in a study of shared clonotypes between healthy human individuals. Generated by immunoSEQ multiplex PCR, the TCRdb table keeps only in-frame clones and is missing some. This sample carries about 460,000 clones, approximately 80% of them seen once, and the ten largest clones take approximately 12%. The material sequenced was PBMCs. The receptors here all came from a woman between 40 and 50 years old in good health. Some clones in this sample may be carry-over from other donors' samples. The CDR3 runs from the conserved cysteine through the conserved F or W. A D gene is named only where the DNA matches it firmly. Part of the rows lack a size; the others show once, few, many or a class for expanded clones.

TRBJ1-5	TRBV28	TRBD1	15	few	CASSGTDYSNQPQHF	TGTGCCAGCAGTGGGACAGATTATAGCAATCAGCCCCAGCATTTT
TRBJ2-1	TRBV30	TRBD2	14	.	CACSGSTPYNEQFF	TGTGCCTGTAGCGGGAGTACCCCCTACAATGAGCAGTTCTTC
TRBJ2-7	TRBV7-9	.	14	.	CASSFSGQSYEQYF	TGTGCCAGCAGCTTTTCAGGCCAATCCTACGAGCAGTACTTC
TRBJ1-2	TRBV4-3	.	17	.	CASSQSFGVQVPYGYTF	TGCGCCAGCAGCCAATCCTTTGGGGTACAAGTTCCCTATGGCTACACCTTC
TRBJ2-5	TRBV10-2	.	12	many	CASSDGEETQYF	TGCGCCAGCAGTGATGGCGAAGAGACCCAGTACTTC
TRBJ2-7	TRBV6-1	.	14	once	CAIQRSGRRYEQYF	TGTGCCATACAAAGGAGCGGCAGAAGATACGAGCAGTACTTC
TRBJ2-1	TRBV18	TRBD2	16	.	CASSPGLAGGGNEQFF	TGTGCCAGCTCACCAGGACTAGCGGGAGGGGGGAATGAGCAGTTCTTC
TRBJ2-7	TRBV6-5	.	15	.	CASGYGARPAWEQYF	TGTGCCAGCGGTTACGGGGCGCGCCCTGCGTGGGAGCAGTACTTC
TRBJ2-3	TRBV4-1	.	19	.	CASSLTRPTQGTGTDTQYF	TGCGCCAGCAGCCTTACCCGCCCTACACAGGGCACTGGCACAGATACGCAGTATTTT
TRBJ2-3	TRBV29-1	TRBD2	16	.	CSGAKTSGKGTDTQYF	TGCAGCGGGGCAAAGACTAGCGGGAAGGGCACAGATACGCAGTATTTT
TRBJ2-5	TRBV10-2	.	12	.	CASRAQKETQYF	TGCGCCAGCAGGGCACAGAAAGAGACCCAGTACTTC
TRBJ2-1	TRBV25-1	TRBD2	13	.	CASSESGGSNQFF	TGTGCCAGCAGTGAATCCGGGGGGTCGAACCAGTTCTTC
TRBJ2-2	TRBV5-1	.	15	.	CASSLAPGPTGELFF	TGCGCCAGCAGCTTGGCTCCAGGGCCCACCGGGGAGCTGTTTTTT
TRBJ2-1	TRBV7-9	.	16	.	CASSLGPGRGYNEQFF	TGTGCCAGCAGCTTAGGGCCCGGCAGGGGCTACAATGAGCAGTTCTTC
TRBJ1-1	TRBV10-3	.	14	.	CAISVGGGSGEAFF	TGTGCCATCAGTGTCGGGGGCGGGAGCGGTGAAGCTTTCTTT
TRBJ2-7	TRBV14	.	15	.	CASSQSMSASYEQYF	TGTGCCAGCAGCCAGAGCATGAGCGCCTCCTACGAGCAGTACTTC
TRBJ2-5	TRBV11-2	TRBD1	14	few	CASSSQGPQETQYF	TGTGCCAGCAGCTCACAGGGGCCCCAAGAGACCCAGTACTTC
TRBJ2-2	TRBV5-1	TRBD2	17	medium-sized	CASSAELAGQNTGELFF	TGCGCCAGCAGCGCAGAACTAGCGGGACAAAACACCGGGGAGCTGTTTTTT
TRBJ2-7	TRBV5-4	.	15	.	CASSLDAGFSYEQYF	TGTGCCAGCAGCTTGGATGCGGGATTTTCCTACGAGCAGTACTTC
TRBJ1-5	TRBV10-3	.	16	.	CAISGMGENSNQPQHF	TGTGCCATCAGCGGGATGGGGGAAAATAGCAATCAGCCCCAGCATTTT
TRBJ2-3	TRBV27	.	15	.	CASSLDRPSTDTQYF	TGTGCCAGCAGTTTAGACAGGCCTAGCACAGATACGCAGTATTTT
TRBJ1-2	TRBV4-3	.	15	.	CASSQDLDWNYGYTF	TGCGCCAGCAGCCAAGATCTGGACTGGAACTATGGCTACACCTTC
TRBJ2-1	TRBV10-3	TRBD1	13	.	CAISEGTADEQFF	TGTGCCATCAGTGAGGGGACAGCGGATGAGCAGTTCTTC
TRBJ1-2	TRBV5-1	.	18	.	CASSLEGRPGGTNYGYTF	TGCGCCAGCAGCTTGGAAGGCCGACCGGGCGGTACTAACTATGGCTACACCTTC
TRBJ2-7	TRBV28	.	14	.	CASRTSRSSYEQYF	TGTGCCAGCAGAACTAGTAGGAGCTCCTACGAGCAGTACTTC
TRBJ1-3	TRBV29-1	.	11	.	CSVEVREGRYF	TGCAGCGTTGAGGTCCGGGAGGGCCGATATTTT
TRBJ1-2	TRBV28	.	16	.	CASSLAGQGGKYGYTF	TGTGCCAGCAGTTTAGCAGGGCAGGGAGGGAAATATGGCTACACCTTC
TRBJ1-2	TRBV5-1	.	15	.	CASSLAWGQDYGYTF	TGCGCCAGCAGCTTGGCCTGGGGTCAGGACTATGGCTACACCTTC
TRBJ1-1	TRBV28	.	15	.	CASSLSGRMNTEAFF	TGTGCCAGCAGTTTATCGGGACGGATGAACACTGAAGCTTTCTTT
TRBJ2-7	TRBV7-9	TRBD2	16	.	CASSLGSGDYSYEQYF	TGTGCCAGCAGCTTAGGATCCGGGGACTACTCCTACGAGCAGTACTTC
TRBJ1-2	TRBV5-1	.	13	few	CASSPVGARGYTF	TGCGCCAGCAGCCCGGTCGGGGCACGGGGCTACACCTTC
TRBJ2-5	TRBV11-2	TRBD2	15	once	CASRQGLAGAETQYF	TGTGCCAGCAGACAGGGACTAGCGGGAGCCGAGACCCAGTACTTC
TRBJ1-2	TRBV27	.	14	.	CASSLAGRAYGYTF	TGTGCCAGCAGTTTAGCGGGACGGGCCTATGGCTACACCTTC
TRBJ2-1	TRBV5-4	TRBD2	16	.	CASSSPAREGRDEQFF	TGTGCCAGCAGCTCACCAGCCCGGGAGGGCCGTGATGAGCAGTTCTTC
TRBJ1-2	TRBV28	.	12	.	CASSLRERGYTF	TGTGCCAGCAGTTTGAGGGAGCGCGGCTACACCTTC
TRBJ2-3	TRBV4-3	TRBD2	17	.	CASSRKTSGRSGDTQYF	TGCGCCAGCAGCCGGAAGACTAGCGGGAGAAGTGGGGATACGCAGTATTTT
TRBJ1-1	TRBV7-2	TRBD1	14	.	CASSLQGAYTEAFF	TGTGCCAGCAGCTTACAGGGGGCCTACACTGAAGCTTTCTTT
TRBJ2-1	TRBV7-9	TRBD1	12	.	CASSSQGHEQFF	TGTGCCAGCAGTTCACAGGGGCATGAGCAGTTCTTC
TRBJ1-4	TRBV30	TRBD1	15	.	CAWSVGGQGNEKLFF	TGCGCCTGGAGTGTTGGGGGACAGGGGAACGAAAAACTGTTTTTT
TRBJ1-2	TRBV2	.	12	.	CASSEVRDGYTF	TGTGCCAGCAGTGAAGTCAGAGATGGCTACACCTTC
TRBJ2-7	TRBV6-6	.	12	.	CASSTQLYEQYF	TGTGCCAGCAGTACCCAATTATACGAGCAGTACTTC
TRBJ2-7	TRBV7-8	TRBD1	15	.	CASSPGQGSAYEQYF	TGTGCCAGCAGCCCGGGACAGGGTAGCGCGTACGAGCAGTACTTC
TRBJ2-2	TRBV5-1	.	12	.	CASREFTGELFF	TGCGCCAGCAGGGAGTTCACCGGGGAGCTGTTTTTT
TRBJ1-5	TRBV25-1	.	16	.	CASSDSGGKSNQPQHF	TGTGCCAGCAGTGATTCGGGCGGAAAGAGCAATCAGCCCCAGCATTTT
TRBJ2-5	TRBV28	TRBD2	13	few	CASRRPGGETQYF	TGTGCCAGCAGACGCCCGGGGGGGGAGACCCAGTACTTC
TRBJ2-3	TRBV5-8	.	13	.	CASRALSTDTQYF	TGTGCCAGCCGAGCGCTTAGCACAGATACGCAGTATTTT
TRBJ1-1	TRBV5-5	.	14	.	CASSPRGANTEAFF	TGTGCCAGCAGCCCCCGGGGGGCTAACACTGAAGCTTTCTTT
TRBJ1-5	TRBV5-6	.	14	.	CASSAGRYNQPQHF	TGTGCCAGCAGCGCGGGACGGTACAATCAGCCCCAGCATTTT
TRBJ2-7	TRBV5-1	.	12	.	CASSSGQGEQYF	TGCGCCAGCAGCTCGGGGCAAGGCGAGCAGTACTTC
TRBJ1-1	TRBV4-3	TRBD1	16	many	CASSQDPDRANTEAFF	TGCGCCAGCAGCCAAGATCCTGACAGGGCGAACACTGAAGCTTTCTTT
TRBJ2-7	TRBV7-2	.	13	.	CASSLSRSYEQYF	TGTGCCAGCAGCTTAAGCCGCTCCTACGAGCAGTACTTC